The 21 T cell receptor beta chains given below trace back to one sample, sequenced in a study of identifying expanded T cells in peripheral blood. The data were produced by immunoSEQ multiplex PCR, yet TCRdb's version contains in-frame clones alone and is incomplete. This table holds over 85,000 clones, 88% found once. The sequenced sample consisted of blood. The receptor set was obtained from a person aged 18 to 75 in good health.

The chain employs TRBV15 and TRBJ1-4; TRBD1 is a possible D gene (5 bases). Germline V lookup: CDR1 LNHNV, CDR2 YYDKDF (reference sequence). CDR3 length equals 18 residues. The germline V and J ends were trimmed by 0 bases and 1 base, with 15 bases remaining between them. CDR3 sequence reads: CATSRDTRGRGTNEKLFF. The CDR3 coding sequence is TGTGCCACCAGCAGAGATACGCGGGGACGGGGAACTAATGAAAAACTGTTTTTT.

CDR3 sequence: CASSAWTSGTSYEQYF. The CDR3 nucleotides read TGTGCCAGCAGCGCTTGGACTAGCGGAACCTCCTACGAGCAGTACTTC. V gene TRBV5-4 combines with J gene TRBJ2-7, with 10 nucleotides matching TRBD2. CDR3 size: 16 residues. The V segment lost 4 bases and the J segment 0 bases; nucleotides outside the gene matches: 7. Germline V CDR1 and CDR2: SGHNT, YYREEE (reference sequence).

The gene calls are TRBV4-3 and TRBJ1-1, with D tentatively TRBD1 (5 bases). Germline CDR1 LGHNA, CDR2 YSLEER. Trimming removed 1 base at V and 3 bases at J, with 15 bases between. There are 16 residues in the CDR3. CDR3 DNA sequence: TGCGCCAGCAGCCAAGGGCCCCTGGGGGGGGACACTGAAGCTTTCTTT. Translating gives CASSQGPLGGDTEAFF.

The chain joins TRBV7-3 to TRBJ2-3; D remains unclear. CDR1 and CDR2 (germline): SGHTA, FQGTGA. Trimming left V 2 bases short and J 1 base short, with 7 bases between. The CDR3 runs to 14 residues. The CDR3 reads CASSLLSGTDTQYF. CDR3 DNA sequence: TGTGCCAGCAGCTTACTTTCAGGCACAGATACGCAGTATTTT.

A few counts support this clone. V usage is TRBV4-1 and J usage is TRBJ1-1, with 8 bases aligning to TRBD1. CDR3 length: 16 amino acids. Germline V lookup: CDR1 MGHRA, CDR2 YSYEKL. J lost 1 base, V lost 4 bases, and 8 bases had no gene match. CDR3 protein: CASSLDRAIRNTEAFF. CDR3 coding DNA: TGCGCCAGCAGCCTGGACAGGGCGATAAGGAACACTGAAGCTTTCTTT.

On this clone: An end of the junction differs from the germline gene, which may be a read error. The V call is TRBV20-1, the J call TRBJ1-1; TRBD1 matches at 7 bases. This CDR3 comprises 11 residues. The germline V gene has CDR1 DFQATT and CDR2 SNEGSKA (reference sequence). This CDR3 is CSASGDREGLF. In nucleotides, the CDR3 is TGCAGTGCTAGCGGAGACAGGGAAGGTCTCTTT.

The V gene is TRBV5-1, the J gene TRBJ2-4; D not resolved. Trimming took 0 bases from V and 7 from J, leaving 8 bases between them. This CDR3 has 13 residues. Germline V gene lookup returns CDR1 SGHRS and CDR2 YFSETQ. In DNA form, the CDR3 reads TGCGCCAGCAGCTTGGGGGGTGACAACATTCAGTACTTC. Amino acids: CASSLGGDNIQYF. The variable domain in full, completed from reference TRBV5-1 and TRBJ2-4, reads KAGVTQTPRYLIKTRGQQVTLSCSPISGHRSVSWYQQTPGQGLQFLFEYFSETQRNKGNFPGRFSGRQFSNSRSEMNVSTLELGDSALYLCASSLGGDNIQYFGAGTRLSVL.

At least ten counts were recorded for this clone. The CDR3 sequence is CAWKPGTAFNQPQHF. DNA for the CDR3: TGTGCCTGGAAACCTGGGACAGCCTTCAATCAGCCCCAGCATTTT. The chain uses TRBV30 and TRBJ1-5; 7 bases fit TRBD1. This CDR3 comprises 15 residues. J lost 3 bases, V lost 4 bases, and 9 bases had no gene match. Germline V gene data show CDR1 as GTSNPN and CDR2 as SVGIG (reference sequence).

There are a few counts of this clone. The CDR3: CASSLTGDTNEKLFF. CDR3 DNA: TGTGCCAGCAGCTTGACAGGGGACACTAATGAAAAACTGTTTTTT. The V and J genes are TRBV5-5 and TRBJ1-4, with 7 positions matching TRBD1. V was clipped by 1 base and J by 2 bases; unmatched bases: 2. Germline CDR1 and CDR2: SGHKS and YYEKEE (reference sequence). The CDR3 runs 15 residues.

The chain combines TRBV7-9 with TRBJ2-3, with a weak D call TRBD1 (5 bases). This CDR3 comprises 15 residues. V shed 5 bases and J shed 2 bases, with 14 bases lying between them. CDR1 SEHNR and CDR2 FQNEAQ come from the germline V gene (reference sequence). The CDR3: CASSDSAASTDTQYF. The CDR3 nucleotides read TGTGCCAGCAGCGACAGTGCCGCGTCCACAGATACGCAGTATTTT.

The chain has TRBV2 and TRBJ1-2; 8 bases are a match to TRBD1. This CDR3 region has 16 residues. Germline CDR1 reads SNHLY; CDR2 reads FYNNEI. The V gene end was trimmed by 4 bases and the J gene end by 2 bases; junction bases not matched to a gene: 9. The CDR3 here is CASSVSRDRKNYGYTF. CDR3 DNA sequence: TGTGCCAGCAGTGTAAGCCGGGACAGGAAAAACTATGGCTACACCTTC. The whole variable domain, remainder taken from reference TRBV2 and TRBJ1-2, is EPEVTQTPSHQVTQMGQEVILRCVPISNHLYFYWYRQILGQKVEFLVSFYNNEISEKSEIFDDQFSVERPDGSNFTLKIRSTKLEDSAMYFCASSVSRDRKNYGYTFGSGTRLTVV.

V gene TRBV28 combines with J gene TRBJ1-2; the D is unclear. CDR1 and CDR2 (germline): MDHEN, SYDVKM. This CDR3 region has 14 residues. V was cut by 6 bases and J by 4 bases, with 15 bases left in between. CDR3 amino acids: CASRRAGSAYGYTF. The CDR3 coding sequence is TGTGCCAGCAGAAGGGCAGGAAGTGCCTATGGCTACACCTTC.

This rearrangement joins TRBV4-1 to TRBJ1-1; D uncertain. The V end was cut by 0 bases, the J end by 5 bases, with 22 bases between. The CDR3 loop spans 18 amino acids. Germline V gives CDR1 MGHRA, CDR2 YSYEKL. CDR3 in amino acids: CASSQEVNSGVALTEAFF. The CDR3 bases are TGCGCCAGCAGCCAAGAGGTGAACTCGGGAGTAGCTTTGACTGAAGCTTTCTTT.

The count of this clone is one. The chain employs TRBV28 and TRBJ2-3; a weak D match, TRBD2 (5 bases). The CDR3 is 15 residues long. The V gene's germline CDR1 is MDHEN and CDR2 SYDVKM. V lost 5 bases, J lost 1 base, and 13 bases lay in between. The CDR3 loop is CASSLPLRGTDTQYF. CDR3 in DNA: TGTGCCAGCAGTCTCCCGTTGCGGGGCACAGATACGCAGTATTTT.

This clone appeared once. This rearrangement joins TRBV25-1 to TRBJ2-7; D remains unclear. CDR1 is MGHDK and CDR2 is SYGVNS in the germline V gene. V dropped 3 bases and J dropped 0 bases, with 12 bases sitting between them. This CDR3 has 15 residues. This chain's CDR3 is CASSDRNQTSYEQYF. CDR3 sequence (DNA): TGTGCCAGCAGTGATCGTAACCAGACCTCCTACGAGCAGTACTTC.

The chain joins TRBV7-9 to TRBJ2-7; maybe TRBD2 (6 bases). This CDR3 has 14 amino acids. The V and J ends lost 5 bases and 3 bases respectively, with 14 bases between them. Germline CDR1 is SEHNR and CDR2 is FQNEAQ (reference sequence). The CDR3 region is CASSLFVGSYEQYF. The CDR3 DNA reads as TGTGCCAGCAGCCTTTTTGTCGGGAGCTACGAGCAGTACTTC.

The V call is TRBV20-1, the J call TRBJ2-7; D unresolved. CDR1 and CDR2 (germline): DFQATT, SNEGSKA (reference sequence). V lost 4 bases to trimming and J lost 5 bases, with 6 bases between them. The CDR3 totals 10 residues. The CDR3 is CSAIRDEQYF. The CDR3 bases are TGCAGTGCTATTCGGGACGAGCAGTACTTC.

The CDR3 sequence: CASSFTIGGEKLFF. CDR3 nucleotide sequence: TGTGCCAGCAGCTTTACTATAGGGGGTGAAAAACTGTTTTTT. The chain employs TRBV7-9 and TRBJ1-4, with TRBD1 as a possible D gene (6 bases). From germline, CDR1 is SEHNR and CDR2 FQNEAQ (reference sequence). Trimming removed 3 bases at V and 7 bases at J, with 12 bases between. The CDR3 totals 14 residues.

V usage is TRBV13 and J usage is TRBJ2-3; D perhaps matches TRBD2 (5 bases). The germline gives CDR1 PRHDT, CDR2 FYEKMQ (reference sequence). The germline V and J ends were trimmed by 4 bases and 1 base, with 9 bases remaining between them. The CDR3 is 14 amino acids. This CDR3 reads CASSSGTGTDTQYF. The CDR3, as DNA: TGTGCCAGCAGCTCGGGAACTGGCACAGATACGCAGTATTTT.

This chain joins TRBV7-7 and TRBJ2-1; D is undetermined. The CDR3 runs 15 residues. Between the trimmed V and J ends, which lost 4 bases and 4 bases, there was a span of 14 bases. CDR1 and CDR2 from the germline V gene are SSHAT and FNYEAQ (reference sequence). CDR3 sequence (DNA): TGTGCCAGCAGCTCAAGCGTCGGGCCTTACAATGAGCAGTTCTTC. Translated, it gives CASSSSVGPYNEQFF.

The chain uses TRBV7-3 and TRBJ1-2, with TRBD1 matching 7 bases. This CDR3 is built from 13 residues. Per germline, CDR1 SGHTA and CDR2 FQGTGA. The V gene end was trimmed by 5 bases and the J gene end by 5 bases; junction bases not matched to a gene: 5. The CDR3 DNA is TGTGCCAGCAGCATTACAGGGGTGTATGGCTACACCTTC. Translating gives CASSITGVYGYTF.